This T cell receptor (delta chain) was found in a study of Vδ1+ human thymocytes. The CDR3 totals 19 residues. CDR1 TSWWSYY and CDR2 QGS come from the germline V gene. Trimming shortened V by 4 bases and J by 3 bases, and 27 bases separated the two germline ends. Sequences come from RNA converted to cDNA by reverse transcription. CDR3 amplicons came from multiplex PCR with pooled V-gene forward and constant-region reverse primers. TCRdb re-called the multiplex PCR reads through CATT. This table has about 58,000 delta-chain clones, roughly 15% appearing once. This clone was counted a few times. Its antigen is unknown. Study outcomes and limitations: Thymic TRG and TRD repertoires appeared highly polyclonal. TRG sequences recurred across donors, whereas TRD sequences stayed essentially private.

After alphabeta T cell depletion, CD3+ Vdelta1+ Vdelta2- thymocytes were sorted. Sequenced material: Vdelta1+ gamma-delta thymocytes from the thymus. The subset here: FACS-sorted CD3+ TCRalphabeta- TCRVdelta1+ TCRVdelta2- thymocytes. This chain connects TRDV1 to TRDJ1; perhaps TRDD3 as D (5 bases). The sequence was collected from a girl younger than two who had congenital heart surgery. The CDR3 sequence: CALGAIPVVWGDGADKLIF. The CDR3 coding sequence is TGTGCTCTTGGGGCCATCCCTGTGGTGTGGGGAGACGGAGCCGATAAACTCATCTTT.